This T cell receptor (beta chain) emerged from a study of OX40 agonist ivuxolimab in advanced cancers. About the study: Dosing consisted of intravenous ivuxolimab at 0.01 to 10 mg/kg every 2 weeks.

Repertoires were generated with immunoSEQ multiplex PCR, while TCRdb's copy carries only in-frame clones and drops some. The sample holds 60,000 to 70,000 clones, about 90% seen once. The CDR3 runs to 17 residues. With 4 bases clipped from V and 3 bases from J, the junction kept 7 bases outside the gene matches. From germline, CDR1 is SGHVS and CDR2 FQNEAQ. Notes on this clone: Its cognate antigen is unknown.

Study-wide results and caveats: The authors also found low normalized T-cell clonal expansion in some nonresponders.

The TCR comes from an adult with an advanced solid tumor such as melanoma, head and neck, liver or kidney cancer. The sample was CD4+ or CD8+ T cells sorted from blood, taken in a trial of the OX40 agonist ivuxolimab. The chain has TRBV7-8 and TRBJ2-2; TRBD2 aligns across 11 bases. CDR3 loop: CASSWPEGLADTGELFF. The CDR3 nucleotides read TGTGCCAGCAGCTGGCCTGAGGGACTAGCGGACACCGGGGAGCTGTTTTTT.